This passage covers 19 T cell receptor beta chains from one sample sequenced in a study of OX40 agonist ivuxolimab in advanced cancers. The method behind the library was the immunoSEQ multiplex PCR assay. The immuneACCESS repertoire file appears here via TCRdb, limited to in-frame rearrangements. These files lack a portion of the clones; in checked studies, under half of the deficit traces to unresolved V genes, and the cause of the others is not known. The sample table shows about 89,000 clones, and around nine tenths are seen once. 0.25% to 0.3% of the sample is held by the ten biggest clonotypes. Sequenced here: CD4+ or CD8+ T cells sorted from blood, sampled in a trial of the OX40 agonist ivuxolimab. The receptors originated from an adult with an advanced solid tumor such as melanoma, head and neck, liver or kidney cancer.

The chain recombines TRBV7-2 with TRBJ2-5; D remains unclear. The CDR3 covers 14 residues. The germline V gene encodes CDR1 SGHTA and CDR2 FQGNSA. Trimming stripped 2 bases from V and 1 base from J, with 8 bases between. The CDR3 protein is CASSLPTAQETQYF. CDR3 DNA sequence: TGTGCCAGCAGCTTACCGACGGCCCAAGAGACCCAGTACTTC. Complete variable domain (other parts from reference TRBV7-2 and TRBJ2-5): GAGVSQSPSNKVTEKGKDVELRCDPISGHTALYWYRQSLGQGLEFLIYFQGNSAPDKSGLPSDRFSAERTGGSVSTLTIQRTQQEDSAVYLCASSLPTAQETQYFGPGTRLLVL.

V and J are TRBV7-2 and TRBJ2-7; TRBD2 agrees at 11 bases. The CDR3 is 16 amino acids. The J segment lost 0 bases and the V segment lost 1 base, leaving 2 bases of the junction unmatched. Germline V gene data show CDR1 as SGHTA and CDR2 as FQGNSA. Here the CDR3 DNA reads TGTGCCAGCAGCTTAGTCGGGACTAGCGGCTCCTACGAGCAGTACTTC. Residues: CASSLVGTSGSYEQYF.

This chain connects TRBV5-5 to TRBJ2-7; no definite D call. CDR1 and CDR2 from the germline V gene are SGHKS and YYEKEE (reference sequence). The CDR3 totals 13 residues. The V end lost 2 bases, the J end lost 6 bases, and 12 bases lay between the germline ends. DNA for the CDR3: TGTGCCAGCAGCTTTAGTGCGTCTCCCGAGCAGTACTTC. As protein: CASSFSASPEQYF.

The rearrangement uses TRBV7-3 and TRBJ1-3; D gene uncertain. CDR1 and CDR2 (germline): SGHTA, FQGTGA. This CDR3 has 15 residues. V was cut by 7 bases and J by 0 bases, with 13 bases left in between. As DNA, the CDR3 is TGTGCCAGCAACCACCGGCCCCTCTCTGGAAACACCATATATTTT. This translates into CASNHRPLSGNTIYF.

The rearrangement links TRBV7-2 to TRBJ1-2; D is unresolved. V was cut by 2 bases and J by 6 bases, with 13 bases left in between. Germline loops: CDR1 SGHTA, CDR2 FQGNSA. The CDR3 contains 14 residues. The CDR3 DNA reads TGTGCCAGCAGCTTAATCAGGCGGGGAGATGGCTACACCTTC. It yields the protein CASSLIRRGDGYTF.

The V call is TRBV5-1, the J call TRBJ2-7; D is uncertain. V was shortened by 4 bases and J by 6 bases, with 11 bases between the two germline ends. The CDR3 loop spans 12 amino acids. In germline, CDR1 is SGHRS, CDR2 YFSETQ. For the CDR3, the DNA is TGCGCCAGCAGCGAGTCGGCGCGCGAGCAGTACTTC. Encoded protein: CASSESAREQYF.

The genes are TRBV4-3 and TRBJ1-1; 9 positions agree with TRBD1. This CDR3 has 16 amino acids. V lost 6 bases and J lost 1; bases outside the gene matches: 9. Germline V gives CDR1 LGHNA, CDR2 YSLEER. CDR3 bases: TGCGCCAGCAGTTCCCCTGCGGGACAGGGGAACACTGAAGCTTTCTTT. This sequence encodes CASSSPAGQGNTEAFF.

This chain links TRBV9 with TRBJ1-2; possible D gene TRBD1, 5 bases. The length of the CDR3 is 15 residues. CDR1 SGDLS and CDR2 YYNGEE come from the germline V gene. Trimming removed 3 bases from V and 5 bases from J, with 17 bases in between. This chain's CDR3 is CASSAGWGREYGYTF. The CDR3, as DNA: TGTGCCAGCAGCGCAGGGTGGGGCAGGGAGTATGGCTACACCTTC.

The CDR3 here is CASSSGTLSWGTEAFF. In DNA, the CDR3 is TGTGCCAGCAGTTCCGGGACTCTCTCATGGGGCACTGAAGCTTTCTTT. This sequence joins TRBV27 and TRBJ1-1, with D perhaps matching TRBD1 (5 bases). This CDR3 comprises 16 residues. Germline V gene sequence: CDR1 MNHEY, CDR2 SMNVEV (reference sequence). V was cut by 4 bases and J by 4 bases, with 19 bases left in between.

This clone appeared a single time. The V call is TRBV6-5, the J call TRBJ2-2; D call uncertain. The V gene's germline CDR1 is MNHEY and CDR2 SVGAGI. V lost 7 bases to trimming and J lost 7 bases, with 10 bases between them. The CDR3 extends over 12 amino acids. The CDR3 DNA is TGTGCCAGCACCAGACAAGGCGGGGAGCTGTTTTTT. As protein: CASTRQGGELFF.

The chain combines TRBV7-8 with TRBJ1-2; TRBD1 matches at 11 bases. The CDR3 loop spans 15 amino acids. Trimming removed 5 bases from V and 7 bases from J; junction bases left unmatched: 9. In germline, CDR1 is SGHVS, CDR2 FQNEAQ. The CDR3 region is CASSPMDRGQFGYTF. Here the CDR3 DNA reads TGTGCCAGCAGCCCAATGGACAGGGGGCAGTTTGGCTACACCTTC.

The V and J genes are TRBV7-2 and TRBJ2-3, with TRBD1 identical over 7 bases. J lost 3 bases, V lost 4 bases, and 10 bases had no gene match. The CDR3 covers 16 residues. From germline, CDR1 is SGHTA and CDR2 FQGNSA. CDR3 amino acids: CASSYRLPGQTDTQYF. CDR3 DNA: TGTGCCAGCAGCTACAGACTTCCGGGACAGACAGATACGCAGTATTTT. Filled out from reference TRBV7-2 and TRBJ2-3, the complete variable domain reads GAGVSQSPSNKVTEKGKDVELRCDPISGHTALYWYRQSLGQGLEFLIYFQGNSAPDKSGLPSDRFSAERTGGSVSTLTIQRTQQEDSAVYLCASSYRLPGQTDTQYFGPGTRLTVL.

V is TRBV5-1 and J is TRBJ1-2; D is unclear. Per germline, CDR1 SGHRS and CDR2 YFSETQ. V lost 4 bases, J lost 2 bases, and 18 bases lay in between. The CDR3 has 16 amino acids. CDR3 bases: TGCGCCAGCAGCATTGGGCCCCGTGACTCCAACTATGGCTACACCTTC. Encoded protein: CASSIGPRDSNYGYTF.

The chain joins TRBV6-5 to TRBJ2-5; D might be TRBD2 (5 bases). Germline lookup yields CDR1 MNHEY and CDR2 SVGAGI. Trimming removed 7 bases from V and 4 bases from J, with 13 bases in between. CDR3 length: 13 amino acids. The CDR3 region has the DNA TGTGCCAGCATAAGGACTGCAAGAGAGACCCAGTACTTC. It codes for CASIRTARETQYF.

This clone has only one observation. The CDR3 DNA follows: TGTGCCAGCAGGGGCGCCGGGACAGGGTATAATTCACCCCTCCACTTT. Translation gives CASRGAGTGYNSPLHF. The genes are TRBV11-2 and TRBJ1-6; 9 bases align to TRBD1. The junction had 7 bases not matched to a gene; V was cut back by 6 bases and J by 4 bases. CDR3 length equals 16 residues. Germline-derived CDR1 and CDR2 are SGHAT and FQNNGV.

The chain recombines TRBV7-5 with TRBJ2-5; TRBD2 is taken as the D call from the table, unchecked against the DNA. TRBV7-5 is a pseudogene. This CDR3 spans 14 amino acids. In nucleotides, the CDR3 is TGTGCCAGAAGCTCTCCACCCAGACGACTTATTCAGTACTTC. Amino acid sequence: CARSSPPRRLIQYF.

The chain is built from TRBV30 and TRBJ1-2; possible D gene TRBD1, 5 bases. Germline assignment: CDR1 GTSNPN and CDR2 SVGIG (reference sequence). The CDR3 loop spans 14 amino acids. Deletions cut 8 bases from V and 4 bases from J, with 20 bases between. The CDR3 coding sequence is TGTGCCCCTAGCCGGGGGGTAGAGGCCTATGGCTACACCTTC. It encodes CAPSRGVEAYGYTF.

V usage is TRBV2 and J usage is TRBJ2-6; 8 bases are shared with TRBD1. The ends lost 4 bases at V and 4 bases at J; junction bases unmatched: 6. CDR1 is SNHLY, CDR2 FYNNEI, per germline. This CDR3 has 16 amino acids. The CDR3 bases are TGTGCCAGCAGTGTGACAGGGGCGGGCGGGGCCAACGTCCTGACTTTC. Its translation is CASSVTGAGGANVLTF.

This chain uses TRBV5-6 with TRBJ1-1; D perhaps matches TRBD1 (6 bases). The CDR3 contains 17 residues. Trimming removed 4 bases from V and 5 bases from J, with 24 bases in between. Germline CDR1 is SGHDT and CDR2 is YYEEEE. The CDR3 DNA follows: TGTGCCAGCAGCCCCCTCGACAGGACTAGTGGCGGAACTGAAGCTTTCTTT. As protein: CASSPLDRTSGGTEAFF.